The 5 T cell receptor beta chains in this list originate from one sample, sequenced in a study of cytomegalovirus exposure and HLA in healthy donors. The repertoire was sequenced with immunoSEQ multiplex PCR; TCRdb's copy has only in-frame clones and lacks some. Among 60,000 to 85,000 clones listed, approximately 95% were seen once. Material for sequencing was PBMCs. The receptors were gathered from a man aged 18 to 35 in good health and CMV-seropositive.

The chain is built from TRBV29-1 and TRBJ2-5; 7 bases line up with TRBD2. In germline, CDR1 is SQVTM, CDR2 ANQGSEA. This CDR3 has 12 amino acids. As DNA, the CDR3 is TGCAGTGGTGCGGGAGAAGGAGAGACCCAGTACTTC. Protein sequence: CSGAGEGETQYF. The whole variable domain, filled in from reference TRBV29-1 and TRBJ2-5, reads SAVISQKPSRDICQRGTSLTIQCQVDSQVTMMFWYRQQPGQSLTLIATANQGSEATYESGFVIDKFPISRPNLTFSTLTVSNMSPEDSSIYLCSGAGEGETQYFGPGTRLLVL.

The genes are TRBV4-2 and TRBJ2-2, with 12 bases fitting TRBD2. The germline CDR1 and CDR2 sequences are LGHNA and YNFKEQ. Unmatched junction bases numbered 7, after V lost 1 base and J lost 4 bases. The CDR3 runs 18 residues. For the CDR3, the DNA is TGTGCCAGCAGCCAAGGAGGTCTAGCGGGAGGGGGCACCGGGGAGCTGTTTTTT. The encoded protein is CASSQGGLAGGGTGELFF.

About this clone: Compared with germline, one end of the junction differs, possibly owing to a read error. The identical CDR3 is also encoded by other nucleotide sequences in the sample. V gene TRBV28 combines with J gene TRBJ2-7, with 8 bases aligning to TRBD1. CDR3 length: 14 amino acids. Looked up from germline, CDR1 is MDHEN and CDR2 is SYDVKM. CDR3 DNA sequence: TGTGCCAGCAGTTCAGGGGGCGGAGCCTACGAACAGTACTTC. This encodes CASSSGGGAYEQYF.

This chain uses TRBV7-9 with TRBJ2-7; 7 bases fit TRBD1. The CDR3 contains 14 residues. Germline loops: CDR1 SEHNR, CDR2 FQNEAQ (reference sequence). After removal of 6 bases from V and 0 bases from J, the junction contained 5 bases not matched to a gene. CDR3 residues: CASRRQGSSYEQYF. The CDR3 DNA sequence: TGTGCCAGCAGAAGACAGGGCAGCTCCTACGAGCAGTACTTC.

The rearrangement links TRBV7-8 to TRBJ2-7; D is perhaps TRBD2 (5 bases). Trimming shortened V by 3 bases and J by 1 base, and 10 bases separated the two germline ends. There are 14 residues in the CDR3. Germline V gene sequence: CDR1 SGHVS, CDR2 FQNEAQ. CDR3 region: CASSFGRLSYEQYF. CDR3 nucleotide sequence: TGTGCCAGCAGCTTTGGTAGACTATCCTACGAGCAGTACTTC.